Listed here are 16 T cell receptor beta chains from one sample, sequenced in a study of blood T cell repertoires in COVID-19. Clones were sequenced by immunoSEQ multiplex PCR, and TCRdb holds only the in-frame ones, with some missing. Among over 250,000 clones, roughly 87% were seen once, and the ten largest hold more than 8.5%. Specimen: PBMCs or T cells enriched from blood (not recorded which). These receptors all come from a woman between 18 and 29 years old who had recovered from COVID-19.

V gene TRBV23-1 combines with J gene TRBJ2-1; 7 nucleotides match TRBD1. TRBV23-1 is identified as an open reading frame with a role that is uncertain. The CDR3 sequence is 15 residues long. Trimming removed 4 bases from V and 8 bases from J; junction bases left unmatched: 11. CDR3 nucleotides: TGCGCCAGCAGTCTAGGGACAGCAGGCGGCCATGAGCAGTTCTTC. Translated, it gives CASSLGTAGGHEQFF.

J is TRBJ2-7 and V is TRBV5-5; TRBD2 matches at 7 bases. V was pared by 4 bases and J by 0 bases, with 7 bases of the junction left unmatched. The CDR3 is made up of 15 amino acids. CDR1 and CDR2 from the germline V gene are SGHKS and YYEKEE (reference sequence). The CDR3 DNA sequence: TGTGCCAGCAGCCCCTCAGCGGGGCGCTCCTACGAGCAGTACTTC. Amino acids: CASSPSAGRSYEQYF.

The rearrangement uses TRBV19 and TRBJ1-1; TRBD1 agrees at 12 bases. CDR3 length: 19 amino acids. The germline V gene has CDR1 LNHDA and CDR2 SQIVND (reference sequence). J lost 0 bases, V lost 3 bases, and 11 bases had no gene match. The DNA for the CDR3 is TGTGCCAGTAGTATTCTTGCGGTAGGGACAGGGGGCGTGAACACTGAAGCTTTCTTT. Encoded protein: CASSILAVGTGGVNTEAFF. Variable domain in full (rest from reference TRBV19 and TRBJ1-1): DGGITQSPKYLFRKEGQNVTLSCEQNLNHDAMYWYRQDPGQGLRLIYYSQIVNDFQKGDIAEGYSVSREKKESFPLTVTSAQKNPTAFYLCASSILAVGTGGVNTEAFFGQGTRLTVV.

J is TRBJ2-2 and V is TRBV19; D may be TRBD2 (6 bases). The CDR3 consists of 16 residues. The germline V gene has CDR1 LNHDA and CDR2 SQIVND (reference sequence). V dropped 1 base and J dropped 0 bases, with 9 bases sitting between them. The CDR3 here is CASSIGWGANTGELFF. Written as DNA, the CDR3 is TGTGCCAGTAGTATAGGATGGGGGGCGAACACCGGGGAGCTGTTTTTT.

The rearrangement joins TRBV12-3 or TRBV12-4 to TRBJ1-5; D is ambiguous. The CDR3 loop spans 13 amino acids. Trimming pared 6 bases from V and 1 base from J, leaving 7 bases between. CDR3 sequence (DNA): TGTGCCAGCAGACTCAACAGCAATCAGCCCCAGCATTTT. Amino acid sequence: CASRLNSNQPQHF.

The chain links TRBV11-2 to TRBJ2-3, with a tentative D call TRBD2 (5 bases). The germline gives CDR1 SGHAT, CDR2 FQNNGV. This CDR3 is 15 amino acids long. V dropped 6 bases and J dropped 4 bases, with 17 bases sitting between them. As DNA, the CDR3 is TGTGCCAGCAGTCAAGGCCGGAGGTCGGCAGATACGCAGTATTTT. Its protein is CASSQGRRSADTQYF.

This clone was seen a few times. The chain uses TRBV6-5 and TRBJ2-7; TRBD2 agrees at 8 bases. The CDR3 extends over 15 amino acids. Looked up from germline, CDR1 is MNHEY and CDR2 is SVGAGI. V was pared by 5 bases and J by 0 bases, with 6 bases of the junction left unmatched. The CDR3 region is CASSIRTSPSYEQYF. In nucleotides, the CDR3 is TGTGCCAGCAGTATCCGGACTAGCCCCTCCTACGAGCAGTACTTC.

This rearrangement joins TRBV7-9 to TRBJ2-7; 8 bases line up with TRBD1. Germline assignment: CDR1 SEHNR and CDR2 FQNEAQ (reference sequence). The CDR3 extends over 16 amino acids. J lost 2 bases, V lost 5 bases, and 11 bases had no gene match. The CDR3 reads CASSTTGGALTYEQYF. The CDR3 nucleotides read TGTGCCAGCAGCACCACAGGGGGAGCGCTAACCTACGAGCAGTACTTC. The full variable domain, in which reference TRBV7-9 and TRBJ2-7 provide the parts outside the CDR3, is DTGVSQNPRHKITKRGQNVTFRCDPISEHNRLYWYRQTLGQGPEFLTYFQNEAQLEKSRLLSDRFSAERPKGSFSTLEIQRTEQGDSAMYLCASSTTGGALTYEQYFGPGTRLTVT.

The CDR3: CASSRGGALSDEQFF. In DNA, the CDR3 is TGTGCCAGCAGTCGCGGGGGGGCCTTGAGCGATGAGCAGTTCTTC. The chain has TRBV6-4 and TRBJ2-1; 9 nucleotides line up with TRBD2. Germline CDR1 and CDR2: MRHNA and SNTAGT. The CDR3 is 15 amino acids. V trimming: 5 bases; J trimming: 8 bases; junction bases outside the gene matches: 10.

The sample holds a few counts of this clone. J is TRBJ2-2 and V is TRBV4-3; D call uncertain. Per germline, CDR1 LGHNA and CDR2 YSLEER. This CDR3 comprises 12 residues. V dropped 0 bases and J dropped 7 bases, with 3 bases sitting between them. The CDR3 DNA follows: TGCGCCAGCAGCCAAGAGTACGGGGAGCTGTTTTTT. Its translation is CASSQEYGELFF.

This clone came up a few times. The chain employs TRBV19 and TRBJ1-1, with D tentatively TRBD1 (6 bases). The V end lost 6 bases, the J end lost 10 bases, and 18 bases lay between the germline ends. The CDR3 has 13 amino acids. Germline V lookup: CDR1 LNHDA, CDR2 SQIVND (reference sequence). CDR3 nucleotides: TGTGCCAGTAGAATCGGTGGGACAAGACGAGCTTTCTTT. It yields the protein CASRIGGTRRAFF.

This clone was detected only once. This sequence joins TRBV5-1 and TRBJ1-6; D is unresolved. Trimming removed 4 bases from V and 0 bases from J, with 8 bases in between. This CDR3 contains 15 residues. Germline V gene lookup returns CDR1 SGHRS and CDR2 YFSETQ. DNA of the CDR3: TGCGCCAGCAGCGGCAGAAGCTCCTATAATTCACCCCTCCACTTT. Its protein is CASSGRSSYNSPLHF.

The chain combines TRBV6-5 with TRBJ1-3; no clear D. Trimming removed 0 bases at V and 1 base at J, with 10 bases between. CDR3 size: 16 residues. Germline loops: CDR1 MNHEY, CDR2 SVGAGI. As DNA, the CDR3 is TGTGCCAGCAGTTACTCCCAAACCGGGTCTGGAAACACCATATATTTT. Its protein is CASSYSQTGSGNTIYF.

V and J are TRBV11-2 and TRBJ2-5; D may be TRBD2 (5 bases). The CDR3 covers 16 residues. V lost 2 bases and J 2 bases, leaving 15 bases between the germline ends. CDR1 is SGHAT, CDR2 FQNNGV, per germline. The CDR3 reads CASSLRSSVLQETQYF. For the CDR3, the DNA is TGTGCCAGCAGCTTAAGGAGTAGCGTGCTACAAGAGACCCAGTACTTC.

CDR3 coding DNA: TGTGCCAGCGGTTTGGACAGCCATCAGCCCCAGCATTTT. It specifies CASGLDSHQPQHF. V and J are TRBV2 and TRBJ1-5, with D maybe TRBD1 (6 bases). The CDR3 covers 13 residues. In germline, CDR1 is SNHLY, CDR2 FYNNEI. V lost 8 bases and J 5 bases, leaving 13 bases between the germline ends.

This chain links TRBV6-5 with TRBJ1-2, with 8 bases fitting TRBD1. The length of the CDR3 is 14 residues. CDR1 and CDR2 (germline): MNHEY, SVGAGI. V lost 5 bases and J lost 7; bases outside the gene matches: 9. CDR3 coding DNA: TGTGCCAGCAGTCCCCTTATCACAGGGGGTGGCTACACCTTC. It codes for CASSPLITGGGYTF.